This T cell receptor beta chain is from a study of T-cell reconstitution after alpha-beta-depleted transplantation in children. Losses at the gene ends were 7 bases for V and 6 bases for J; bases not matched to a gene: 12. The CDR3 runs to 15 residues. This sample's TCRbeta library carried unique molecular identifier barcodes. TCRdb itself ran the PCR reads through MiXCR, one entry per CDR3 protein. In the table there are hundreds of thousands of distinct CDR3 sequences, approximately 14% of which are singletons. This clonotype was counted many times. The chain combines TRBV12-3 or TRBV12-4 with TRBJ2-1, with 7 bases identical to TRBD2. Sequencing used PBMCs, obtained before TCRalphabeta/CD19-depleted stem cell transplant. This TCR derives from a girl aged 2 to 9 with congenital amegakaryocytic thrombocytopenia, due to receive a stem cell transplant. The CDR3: CASTIVGEGLNEQFF. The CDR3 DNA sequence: TGTGCCAGCACCATTGTGGGGGAGGGCCTCAATGAGCAGTTCTTC.